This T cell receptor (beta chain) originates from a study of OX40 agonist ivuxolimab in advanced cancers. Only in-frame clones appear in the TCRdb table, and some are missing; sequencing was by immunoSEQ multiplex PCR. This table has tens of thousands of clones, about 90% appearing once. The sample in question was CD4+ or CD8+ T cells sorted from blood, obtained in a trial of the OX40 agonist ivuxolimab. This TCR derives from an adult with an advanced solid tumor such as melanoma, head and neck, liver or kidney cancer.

The CDR3 bases are TGTGCCAGCAGTTTAGGAGGGGCATCCTATAATTCACCCCTCCACTTT. Translation: CASSLGGASYNSPLHF. The genes are TRBV27 and TRBJ1-6, with a possible D match to TRBD1 (5 bases). The length of the CDR3 is 16 residues. Per the germline V gene, CDR1 is MNHEY and CDR2 is SMNVEV (reference sequence). V gave up 2 bases and J gave up 1 base, with 9 bases separating them.